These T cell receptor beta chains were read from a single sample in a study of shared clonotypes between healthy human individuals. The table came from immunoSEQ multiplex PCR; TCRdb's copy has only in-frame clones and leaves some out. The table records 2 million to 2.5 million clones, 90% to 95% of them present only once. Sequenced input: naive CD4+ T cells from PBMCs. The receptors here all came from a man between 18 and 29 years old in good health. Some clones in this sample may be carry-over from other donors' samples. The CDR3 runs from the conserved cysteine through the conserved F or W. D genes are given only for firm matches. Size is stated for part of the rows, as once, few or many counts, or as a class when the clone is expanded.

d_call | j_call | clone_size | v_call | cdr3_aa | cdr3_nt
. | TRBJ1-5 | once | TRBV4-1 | CASSQEGEGSNSNQPQHF | TGCGCCAGCAGCCAAGAAGGGGAGGGATCTAATAGCAATCAGCCCCAGCATTTT
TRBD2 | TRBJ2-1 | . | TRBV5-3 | CARSLVVSGRAEDEQFF | TGTGCCAGAAGCTTGGTAGTGAGCGGGAGGGCCGAGGATGAGCAGTTCTTC
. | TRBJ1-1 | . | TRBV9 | CASSVGGGRESTEAFF | TGTGCCAGCAGCGTAGGCGGAGGCAGGGAGAGCACTGAAGCTTTCTTT
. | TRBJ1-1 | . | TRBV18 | CASSPPAQNTEAFF | TGTGCCAGCTCACCGCCAGCCCAGAACACTGAAGCTTTCTTT
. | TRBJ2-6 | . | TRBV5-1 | CASSRDRSSGANVLTF | TGCGCCAGCAGCCGAGACAGGAGCTCTGGGGCCAACGTCCTGACTTTC
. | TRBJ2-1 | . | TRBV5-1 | CASSAGQSYNEQFF | TGCGCCAGCAGCGCGGGACAGTCCTACAATGAGCAGTTCTTC
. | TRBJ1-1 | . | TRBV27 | CASSPKPREGSTEAFF | TGTGCCAGCAGTCCGAAGCCCAGGGAAGGTTCCACTGAAGCTTTCTTT
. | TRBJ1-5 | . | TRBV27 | CASSLSRLQPQHF | TGTGCCAGCAGTTTGTCGAGGCTTCAGCCCCAGCATTTT
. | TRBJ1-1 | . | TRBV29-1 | CSVERQLNTEAFF | TGCAGCGTTGAAAGACAGCTGAACACTGAAGCTTTCTTT
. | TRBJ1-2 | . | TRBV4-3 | CASSQDGTYGYTF | TGCGCCAGCAGCCAAGACGGAACCTATGGCTACACCTTC
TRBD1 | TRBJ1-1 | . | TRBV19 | CASRPGDRGLKTEAFF | TGTGCCAGTAGGCCCGGAGACAGGGGGCTGAAAACTGAAGCTTTCTTT
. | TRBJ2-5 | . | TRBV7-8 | CASSPEDPGGKETQYF | TGTGCCAGCAGCCCCGAGGACCCCGGAGGGAAGGAGACCCAGTACTTC
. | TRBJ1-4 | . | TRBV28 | CASSSVHIAEKLFF | TGTGCCAGCAGTTCTGTGCATATAGCTGAAAAACTGTTTTTT
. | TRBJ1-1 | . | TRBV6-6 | CASIDYSQGNTEAFF | TGTGCCAGCATTGACTACTCACAGGGGAACACTGAAGCTTTCTTT
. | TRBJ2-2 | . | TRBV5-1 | CASSLDPGADTGELFF | TGCGCCAGCAGCTTGGATCCGGGGGCGGACACCGGGGAGCTGTTTTTT
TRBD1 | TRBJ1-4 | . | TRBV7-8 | CASSLRRYRGSEKLFF | TGTGCCAGCAGCTTACGCAGATACAGGGGGAGTGAAAAACTGTTTTTT
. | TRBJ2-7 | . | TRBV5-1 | CASSPNTGTVSYEQYF | TGCGCCAGCAGCCCAAACACCGGGACGGTATCCTACGAGCAGTACTTC
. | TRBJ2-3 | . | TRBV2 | CASSRTTGTDTQYF | TGTGCCAGCAGTAGGACTACCGGCACAGATACGCAGTATTTT
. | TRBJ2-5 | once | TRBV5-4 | CASSLAAEETQYF | TGTGCCAGCAGCTTGGCGGCCGAGGAGACCCAGTACTTC
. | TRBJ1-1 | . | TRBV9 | CASRKGQGLNTEAFF | TGTGCCAGCAGGAAAGGGCAGGGCTTGAACACTGAAGCTTTCTTT
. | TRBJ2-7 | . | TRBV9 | CASSVAPARTSYEQYF | TGTGCCAGCAGCGTAGCTCCGGCACGGACCTCCTACGAGCAGTACTTC
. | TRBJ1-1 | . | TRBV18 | CASSLHGPNTEAFF | TGTGCCAGCTCACTGCACGGACCGAACACTGAAGCTTTCTTT
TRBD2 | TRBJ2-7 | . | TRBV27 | CASSLRLADFDYEQYF | TGTGCCAGCAGTTTAAGACTAGCGGATTTCGACTACGAGCAGTACTTC
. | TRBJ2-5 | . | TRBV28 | CASSTTSVGETQYF | TGTGCCAGCAGTACCACCTCGGTAGGAGAGACCCAGTACTTC
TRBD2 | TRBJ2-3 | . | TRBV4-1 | CASSQDPGGATDTQYF | TGCGCCAGCAGCCAAGATCCGGGGGGAGCAACAGATACGCAGTATTTT
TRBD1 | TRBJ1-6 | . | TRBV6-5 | CASSYRTGDSPLHF | TGTGCCAGCAGTTATAGGACAGGGGACTCACCCCTCCACTTT
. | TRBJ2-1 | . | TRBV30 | CAWSAGVHEQFF | TGTGCCTGGAGTGCAGGGGTCCATGAGCAGTTCTTC
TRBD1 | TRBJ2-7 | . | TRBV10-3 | CAISGYNRGASSYEQYF | TGTGCCATCAGTGGCTATAACAGGGGCGCCAGCTCCTACGAGCAGTACTTC
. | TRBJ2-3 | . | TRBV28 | CASSPLGGITDTQYF | TGTGCCAGCAGCCCTTTAGGGGGAATCACAGATACGCAGTATTTT
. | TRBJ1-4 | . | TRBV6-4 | CASSSQAGNEKLFF | TGTGCCAGCAGTTCACAGGCTGGAAATGAAAAACTGTTTTTT
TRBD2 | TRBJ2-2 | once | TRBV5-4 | CASSGSGRANTGELFF | TGTGCCAGCAGCGGCAGCGGGAGGGCCAACACCGGGGAGCTGTTTTTT
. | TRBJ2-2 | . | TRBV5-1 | CASNAAPNTGELFF | TGCGCCAGCAATGCGGCCCCGAACACCGGGGAGCTGTTTTTT
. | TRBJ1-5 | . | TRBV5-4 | CASSLAGQQPQHF | TGTGCCAGCAGCTTGGCCGGGCAACAGCCCCAGCATTTT
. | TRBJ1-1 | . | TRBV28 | CASSLQYGRPQAFF | TGTGCCAGCAGTTTACAGTACGGCCGACCGCAAGCTTTCTTT
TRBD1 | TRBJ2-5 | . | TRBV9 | CASSVAGGETQYF | TGTGCCAGCAGCGTAGCAGGGGGCGAGACCCAGTACTTC
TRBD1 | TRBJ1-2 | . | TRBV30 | CACTGGDYGYTF | TGTGCCTGTACAGGGGGCGACTATGGCTACACCTTC
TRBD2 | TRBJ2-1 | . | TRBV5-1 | CASSLSGSVYNEQFF | TGCGCCAGCAGTCTGAGCGGGAGTGTTTACAATGAGCAGTTCTTC
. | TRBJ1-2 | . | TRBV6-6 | CASSSASSNYGYTF | TGTGCCAGCAGTTCAGCCAGTTCTAACTATGGCTACACCTTC
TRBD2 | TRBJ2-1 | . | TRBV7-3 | CASSLTGLVGNEQFF | TGTGCCAGCAGCTTAACGGGACTAGTGGGGAATGAGCAGTTCTTC
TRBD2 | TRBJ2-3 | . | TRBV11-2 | CASSSIAGGPLTDTQYF | TGTGCCAGCAGCTCTATAGCGGGAGGGCCTCTTACAGATACGCAGTATTTT
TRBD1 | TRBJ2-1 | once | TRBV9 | CASGKQGLAWNEQFF | TGTGCCAGCGGTAAACAGGGGCTGGCTTGGAATGAGCAGTTCTTC
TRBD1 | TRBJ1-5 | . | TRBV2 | CASAGTGNQPQHF | TGTGCCAGCGCCGGGACAGGCAATCAGCCCCAGCATTTT